Sequencing of this T cell receptor (beta chain) was carried out in a study of cytomegalovirus exposure and HLA in healthy donors. V shed 3 bases and J 4 bases; nucleotides not matched to a gene: 6. CDR1 and CDR2 (germline): MDHEN, SYDVKM. The CDR3 is made up of 16 amino acids. With 60 Vbeta and 13 Jbeta primers, the PCR was carried out. Assay used: immunoSEQ multiplex PCR; TCRdb lists only in-frame clones, some missing. This sample yields 90,000 to 110,000 clones, of which more than 70% are seen a single time; approximately 2% belongs to the top ten. This sequence was found in a man under 40 in good health and CMV-seronegative. Sequenced: PBMCs. The chain recombines TRBV28 with TRBJ2-2, with 9 bases lining up with TRBD1. The CDR3 loop reads CASSLRGQGFTGELFF. The CDR3 DNA follows: TGTGCCAGCAGTTTGAGGGGACAGGGTTTCACCGGGGAGCTGTTTTTT.